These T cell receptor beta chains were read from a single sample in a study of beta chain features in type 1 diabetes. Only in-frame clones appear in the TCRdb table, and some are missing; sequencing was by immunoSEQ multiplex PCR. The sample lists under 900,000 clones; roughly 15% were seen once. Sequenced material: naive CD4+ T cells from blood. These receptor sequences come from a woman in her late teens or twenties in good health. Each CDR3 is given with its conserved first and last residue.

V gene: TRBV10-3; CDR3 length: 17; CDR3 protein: CAISVRGGSTGKETQYF
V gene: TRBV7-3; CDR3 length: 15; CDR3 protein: CASSSRLSGPGELFF
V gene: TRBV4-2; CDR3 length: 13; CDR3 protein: CASEESSTDTQYF
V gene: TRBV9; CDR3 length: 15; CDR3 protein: CASSVGSGGFYEQYF
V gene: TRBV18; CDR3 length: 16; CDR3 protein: CASSHAVTSATDTQYF
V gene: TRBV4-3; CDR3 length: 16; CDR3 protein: CASSQDGMSSYNEQFF
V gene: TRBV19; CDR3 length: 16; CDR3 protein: CASSTRYGTSVHEQFF
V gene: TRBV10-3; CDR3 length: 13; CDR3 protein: CAITDGRTDTQYF
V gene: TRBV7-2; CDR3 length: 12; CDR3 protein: CASSLLGLEQYF
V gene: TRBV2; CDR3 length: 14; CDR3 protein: CASILLAQSWEQYF
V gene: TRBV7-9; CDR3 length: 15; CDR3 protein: CASSSDGFSGNTIYF
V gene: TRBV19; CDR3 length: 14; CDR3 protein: CASSMRSSTGELFF
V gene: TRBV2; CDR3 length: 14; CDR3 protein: CASIREGRSNEQFF
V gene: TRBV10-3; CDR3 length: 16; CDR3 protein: CAISSLDKSSYNEQFF
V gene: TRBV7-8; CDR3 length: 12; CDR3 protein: CASSPNTGELFF
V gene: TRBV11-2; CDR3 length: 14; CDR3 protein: CASSLDLGRDEQYF
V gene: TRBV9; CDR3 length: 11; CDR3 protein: CASGGMQPQHF
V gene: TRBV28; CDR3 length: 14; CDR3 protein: CASRTGKFPYEQYF
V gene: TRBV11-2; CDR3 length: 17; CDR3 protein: CASSSRILAGGRYEQYF